This T cell receptor beta chain was sequenced in a study of T cells in localized non-small cell lung cancer. Study observations and caveats: Highest T cell clonality was seen in uninvolved adjacent lung, surpassing that measured in tumor.

Assay: immunoSEQ multiplex PCR; the TCRdb copy retains only in-frame clones and omits some. This sample has some 1,900 clones, with around 42% found just once. This CDR3 spans 14 amino acids. Trimming pared 0 bases from V and 2 bases from J, leaving 6 bases between. The germline gives CDR1 SGDLS, CDR2 YYNGEE. A remark on this clone: What it recognizes is unknown.

This TCR was recovered from a male donor aged 60 or over with stage II lung adenocarcinoma. The chain is built from TRBV9 and TRBJ2-1, with D hard to call. Specimen: lung tumor tissue, collected before any cancer treatment. CDR3 region: CASSVASAYNEQFF. CDR3 in DNA: TGTGCCAGCAGCGTAGCGTCGGCCTACAATGAGCAGTTCTTC.